This TCR beta chain is drawn from a study of T cells in Graves' hyperthyroidism and ophthalmopathy. Study-level background: Before treatment of any kind, peripheral blood was taken at initial diagnosis.

Study-level points and caveats: Most thyroid-expanded clonotypes above 0.001 were also found in blood.

Reasons for excluding patients were uncontrolled infection, other autoimmune disease, pregnancy or lactation. Using over 8.5 ml of fresh peripheral blood, PBMCs were prepared. V was clipped by 6 bases and J by 0 bases, with 12 bases between them. The CDR3 extends over 14 amino acids. Per the germline V gene, CDR1 is SNHLY and CDR2 is FYNNEI. Using RNA transcripts as the source, TCR beta CDR3 regions were amplified. RT-PCR in the first round (using the HTBI primer set) targeted the TCR CDR3. TCRdb re-analysed the multiplex PCR reads in MiXCR, keeping a single row per CDR3 protein. The sample includes approximately 600,000 distinct CDR3 sequences, roughly 20% of them seen just once. This clonotype was observed many times. Its specificity is not known.

The TCR sequence derives from a man aged 25 to 40 with Graves' ophthalmopathy. Sequenced: blood. The rearrangement joins TRBV2 to TRBJ2-7, with D unresolved. This CDR3 reads CASRDPRSSYEQYF. As DNA, the CDR3 is TGTGCCAGCAGGGACCCCAGGAGCTCCTACGAGCAGTACTTC. Looking up the rest from reference TRBV2 and TRBJ2-7 gives the full variable domain: EPEVTQTPSHQVTQMGQEVILRCVPISNHLYFYWYRQILGQKVEFLVSFYNNEISEKSEIFDDQFSVERPDGSNFTLKIRSTKLEDSAMYFCASRDPRSSYEQYFGPGTRLTVT.